Given below is one T cell receptor (beta chain) in context. The antigen is not known. The data originate from a study of OX40 agonist ivuxolimab in advanced cancers. About the research overall: Six ivuxolimab dose levels, 0.01 to 10 mg/kg, were given intravenously every 2 weeks.

Generated by immunoSEQ multiplex PCR, the TCRdb table keeps only in-frame clones and is missing some. The sample yields some 27,000 clones, about 77% seen once. Per germline, CDR1 SGHRS and CDR2 YFSETQ. This CDR3 has 15 amino acids. V was clipped by 3 bases and J by 0 bases, with 13 bases between them. Whole-study findings and limits: Among the lowest levels of clonal expansion were found in partial responders at 0.1-3.0 mg/kg. Fewer expanded clones were found on average in CD4+ than in CD8+ T cells. Clonal expansion was seen in CD4+ and CD8+ blood T cells by week 6 at 0.1 to 3.0 mg/kg.

The chain is built from TRBV5-1 and TRBJ2-7, with a tentative D call TRBD1 (5 bases). The sequences come from CD4+ or CD8+ T cells sorted from blood, collected in a trial of the OX40 agonist ivuxolimab. The receptor was isolated from an adult with an advanced solid tumor such as melanoma, head and neck, liver or kidney cancer. Here the CDR3 DNA reads TGCGCCAGCAGCTGGGCTAGGGGCGACTCCTACGAGCAGTACTTC. This codes for CASSWARGDSYEQYF.